A selection of T cell receptor beta chains follows, all from one sample in a study of OX40 agonist ivuxolimab in advanced cancers. Generated by immunoSEQ multiplex PCR, the TCRdb table keeps only in-frame clones and is missing some. Altogether tens of thousands of clones are present, approximately 91% being singletons, with the ten largest covering about 30%. The sequencing used CD4+ or CD8+ T cells sorted from blood, collected in a trial of the OX40 agonist ivuxolimab. The receptors were sampled from an adult with an advanced solid tumor such as melanoma, head and neck, liver or kidney cancer. CDR3s include the opening cysteine and the closing phenylalanine or tryptophan. D genes are given only for firm matches. Clone size is given for some rows only: seen once, a few or many times, or a class if the clone is expanded.

j_call d_call v_call clone_size cdr3_nt cdr3_aa
TRBJ2-1 NA TRBV9 NA TGTGCCAGCAGCGCCGGGGGAGGCAGTCGGAATGAGCAGTTCTTC CASSAGGGSRNEQFF
TRBJ2-2 NA TRBV13 NA TGTGCCAGCAGTAACCAAGGGGGAGGAGAGGGCACCGGGGAGCTGTTTTTT CASSNQGGGEGTGELFF
TRBJ2-7 TRBD2 TRBV6-1 NA TGTGCCAGCAGTGAAGGGGTTAGCGGGGCCCCCTACGAGCAGTACTTC CASSEGVSGAPYEQYF
TRBJ1-6 NA TRBV14 NA TGTGCCAGCAGCCAAGGAGGGAATTCACCCCTCCACTTT CASSQGGNSPLHF
TRBJ2-2 TRBD2 TRBV5-1 few TGCGCCAGCAGCGCGGGGGGCATGGAGGTCGCCGGGGAGCTGTTTTTT CASSAGGMEVAGELFF
TRBJ1-2 NA TRBV27 NA TGTGCCAGCAGTATCGGCGGGCTTAACTATGGCTACACCTTC CASSIGGLNYGYTF
TRBJ1-5 NA TRBV15 NA TGTGCCACCAGCCTCTCCGCCGGGGGGGTCTTGAGCAATCAGCCCCAGCATTTT CATSLSAGGVLSNQPQHF
TRBJ2-7 TRBD1 TRBV5-1 NA TGCGCCAGCAGCTTATCCGGGACAGTAAGTTTGGAGTACGAGCAGTACTTC CASSLSGTVSLEYEQYF
TRBJ2-1 TRBD1 TRBV4-1 NA TGCGCCAGCAGCCAGGACAGGAGCTCCTACAATGAGCAGTTCTTC CASSQDRSSYNEQFF
TRBJ2-7 NA TRBV5-5 NA TGTGCCAGCAGCTTGGAGCGCGAGAACTACGAGCAGTACTTC CASSLERENYEQYF
TRBJ2-3 TRBD2 TRBV11-2 NA TGTGCCAGCAGCCGATCCTCCGGGACTAGCACACGCACAGATACGCAGTATTTT CASSRSSGTSTRTDTQYF
TRBJ2-7 NA TRBV5-6 NA TGTGCCAGCAGCTTACAGGGTATTTACGAGCAGTACTTC CASSLQGIYEQYF
TRBJ1-1 NA TRBV7-2 NA TGTGCCAGCAGCTTAGGGAAGAACACTGAAGCTTTCTTT CASSLGKNTEAFF
TRBJ2-1 TRBD2 TRBV4-3 NA TGCGCCAGCAGCCAGACTAGCGGTACCTACAATGAGCAGTTCTTC CASSQTSGTYNEQFF
TRBJ1-1 TRBD1 TRBV19 NA TGTGCCAGTAGTATTAGGGGCAGGGGGCCTTTAGGCACTGAAGCTTTCTTT CASSIRGRGPLGTEAFF
TRBJ2-5 TRBD2 TRBV5-6 NA TGTGCCAGCAGCTTGGTGGGAGTAGCGGGAGTGGAGACCCAGTACTTC CASSLVGVAGVETQYF
TRBJ1-1 TRBD1 TRBV4-1 NA TGCGCCAGCAGCCAAATACAGGGGTCTGAAGCTTTCTTT CASSQIQGSEAFF
TRBJ2-1 NA TRBV19 NA TGTGCCAGTAGTATTACATTGTCGACTCTAACCCAACTCTACAATGAGCAGTTCTTC CASSITLSTLTQLYNEQFF
TRBJ2-1 NA TRBV27 NA TGTGCCAGCAGTTTCCCGGGACTTTACAATGAGCAGTTCTTC CASSFPGLYNEQFF
TRBJ2-4 NA TRBV9 NA TGTGCCAGCAGCTCAGGTGGGGGAAACATTCAGTACTTC CASSSGGGNIQYF